This entry features one TCR beta chain sequence. The data stem from a study of blood T cell repertoires in COVID-19. The overall study: Material from acute and convalescent COVID-19 was sourced from the United States, Italy and Spain. From T cells, B-cell-depleted T cells, or PBMCs came the material, which was cDNA or gDNA.

The Seattle patients joined while their infection was active and were tracked longitudinally afterward. CDR1 SGHTA and CDR2 FQGNSA come from the germline V gene. The CDR3 runs 13 residues. Trimming left V 1 base short and J 7 bases short, with 8 bases between. As processed by the authors: Cell counts per sample came from amplifying reference gene primers. Method: immunoSEQ multiplex PCR; TCRdb's copy keeps in-frame clones and lacks some. That table furnishes V, J and clone size, whereas the DNA furnished D and trimming. The sample has fewer than 150,000 clones; 85% to 90% are singletons. The J gene is TRBJ1-5, the V gene TRBV7-2, with D possibly matching TRBD1 (5 bases). The specimen sequenced was peripheral blood. This receptor was taken from a woman between 55 and 75 years old with COVID-19, enrolled during active disease. CDR3 protein: CASSLERQQPQHF. As DNA, the CDR3 is TGTGCCAGCAGCTTAGAAAGACAGCAGCCCCAGCATTTT.